Listed below are T cell receptor beta chains from one sample, sequenced in a study of OX40 agonist ivuxolimab in advanced cancers. Some clones are missing from TCRdb's copy, which holds only in-frame ones; the method was immunoSEQ multiplex PCR. Among around 30,000 clones listed, around 81% were seen once. Sequencing used CD4+ or CD8+ T cells sorted from blood, obtained in a trial of the OX40 agonist ivuxolimab. These receptors originate from an adult with an advanced solid tumor such as melanoma, head and neck, liver or kidney cancer. Each CDR3 is given with its conserved first and last residue. D genes are given only for firm matches. Clone size appears in some rows only: once, few, many, or a class for an expanded clone.

clone size: NA; J gene: TRBJ1-2; V gene: TRBV9; D gene: NA; CDR3 length: 16; CDR3 DNA: TGTGCCAGCAGCGTAGGTGAGGGGATCCTTAACTATGGCTACACCTTC; CDR3 protein: CASSVGEGILNYGYTF
clone size: NA; J gene: TRBJ2-5; V gene: TRBV7-9; D gene: NA; CDR3 length: 13; CDR3 DNA: TGTGCCAGCAGCCTCGTCGGTGCAGAGACCCAGTACTTC; CDR3 protein: CASSLVGAETQYF
clone size: NA; J gene: TRBJ1-5; V gene: TRBV4-1; D gene: NA; CDR3 length: 14; CDR3 DNA: TGCGCCAGCAGCCAAGTAGCGGACCATCAGCCCCAGCATTTT; CDR3 protein: CASSQVADHQPQHF
clone size: NA; J gene: TRBJ2-3; V gene: TRBV7-6; D gene: TRBD1; CDR3 length: 18; CDR3 DNA: TGTGCCAGCAGCTTATCCTTTGGACAGGGCACTAGCACAGATACGCAGTATTTT; CDR3 protein: CASSLSFGQGTSTDTQYF
clone size: NA; J gene: TRBJ1-6; V gene: TRBV5-1; D gene: NA; CDR3 length: 13; CDR3 DNA: TGCGCCAGCAGCGGGGGCTACAATTCACCCCTCCACTTT; CDR3 protein: CASSGGYNSPLHF
clone size: once; J gene: TRBJ2-2; V gene: TRBV6-6; D gene: TRBD2; CDR3 length: 16; CDR3 DNA: TGTGCCAGCAGTTACGCTCCGGGGGGTTGGACCGGGGAGCTGTTTTTT; CDR3 protein: CASSYAPGGWTGELFF
clone size: once; J gene: TRBJ2-1; V gene: TRBV29-1; D gene: NA; CDR3 length: 13; CDR3 DNA: TGCAGCGTTCTGGGGGTTACCTTCAATGAGCAGTTCTTC; CDR3 protein: CSVLGVTFNEQFF
clone size: NA; J gene: TRBJ2-7; V gene: TRBV27; D gene: NA; CDR3 length: 15; CDR3 DNA: TGTGCCAGCAAACGTGAGGGGGGGCCCTCCTACGAGCAGTACTTC; CDR3 protein: CASKREGGPSYEQYF
clone size: NA; J gene: TRBJ2-7; V gene: TRBV27; D gene: TRBD2; CDR3 length: 15; CDR3 DNA: TGTGCCAGCAGTTTTCTAGCGGGAGGGACCTACGAGCAGTACTTC; CDR3 protein: CASSFLAGGTYEQYF
clone size: NA; J gene: TRBJ2-2; V gene: TRBV10-3; D gene: NA; CDR3 length: 14; CDR3 DNA: TGTGCCATCAGTCCACAGGGAACCTCCGGGGAGCTGTTTTTT; CDR3 protein: CAISPQGTSGELFF
clone size: NA; J gene: TRBJ2-5; V gene: TRBV7-8; D gene: TRBD2; CDR3 length: 15; CDR3 DNA: TGTGCCAGCAGCTTAGGGACTAGCGGCCAAGAGACCCAGTACTTC; CDR3 protein: CASSLGTSGQETQYF
clone size: NA; J gene: TRBJ2-5; V gene: TRBV5-4; D gene: TRBD1; CDR3 length: 14; CDR3 DNA: TGTGCCAGCAGCCTTAGACAGGGCGATCGGACCCAGTACTTC; CDR3 protein: CASSLRQGDRTQYF
clone size: NA; J gene: TRBJ2-2; V gene: TRBV5-1; D gene: NA; CDR3 length: 15; CDR3 DNA: TGCGCCAGCAGCTTCCTACAGGGGAACACCGGGGAGCTGTTTTTT; CDR3 protein: CASSFLQGNTGELFF
clone size: NA; J gene: TRBJ2-7; V gene: TRBV7-2; D gene: TRBD2; CDR3 length: 15; CDR3 DNA: TGTGCCAGCAGCTTAGAAGATCTAGCGGGGACCGAGCAGTACTTC; CDR3 protein: CASSLEDLAGTEQYF
clone size: NA; J gene: TRBJ2-7; V gene: TRBV4-1; D gene: TRBD2; CDR3 length: 17; CDR3 DNA: TGCGCCAGCAGCCAAGAAAGAGGCGGGGGAAGCTCCTACGAGCAGTACTTC; CDR3 protein: CASSQERGGGSSYEQYF
clone size: NA; J gene: TRBJ2-3; V gene: TRBV28; D gene: TRBD2; CDR3 length: 17; CDR3 DNA: TGTGCCAGCAGTTTGGGCGGACTAGCGGGGGTAATGGATACGCAGTATTTT; CDR3 protein: CASSLGGLAGVMDTQYF
clone size: NA; J gene: TRBJ1-6; V gene: TRBV4-1; D gene: NA; CDR3 length: 16; CDR3 DNA: TGCGCCAGCAGCCAAGATTTGGCGAGGAGGGATTCACCCCTCCACTTT; CDR3 protein: CASSQDLARRDSPLHF
clone size: NA; J gene: TRBJ2-3; V gene: TRBV5-1; D gene: TRBD2; CDR3 length: 16; CDR3 DNA: TGCGCCAGCAGCTTGGGGGGACTAGCGGGATCTGATACGCAGTATTTT; CDR3 protein: CASSLGGLAGSDTQYF
clone size: NA; J gene: TRBJ1-1; V gene: TRBV28; D gene: NA; CDR3 length: 13; CDR3 DNA: TGTGCCAGCAGTTTATACCCGAACAGGGCAGCTTTCTTT; CDR3 protein: CASSLYPNRAAFF
clone size: NA; J gene: TRBJ2-7; V gene: TRBV10-3; D gene: NA; CDR3 length: 14; CDR3 DNA: TGTGCCATCAGTGAAAAGGACGGAATCTACGAGCAGTACTTC; CDR3 protein: CAISEKDGIYEQYF
clone size: once; J gene: TRBJ2-3; V gene: TRBV28; D gene: NA; CDR3 length: 16; CDR3 DNA: TGTGCCAGCAACCAGGGGGCTAGCGGACCCACAGATACGCAGTATTTT; CDR3 protein: CASNQGASGPTDTQYF
clone size: once; J gene: TRBJ1-6; V gene: TRBV5-1; D gene: NA; CDR3 length: 15; CDR3 DNA: TGCGCCAGCAGCTTGGCCGAGGGGCGACATTCACCCCTCCACTTT; CDR3 protein: CASSLAEGRHSPLHF
clone size: NA; J gene: TRBJ2-1; V gene: TRBV11-2; D gene: TRBD2; CDR3 length: 15; CDR3 DNA: TGTGCCAGCAGCTCCAGGACTAGCGGCTACAATGAGCAGTTCTTC; CDR3 protein: CASSSRTSGYNEQFF
clone size: once; J gene: TRBJ2-7; V gene: TRBV7-2; D gene: TRBD2; CDR3 length: 16; CDR3 DNA: TGTGCCAGCAGCGGGACTAGCGGAGGTGGGAGATACGAGCAGTACTTC; CDR3 protein: CASSGTSGGGRYEQYF
clone size: NA; J gene: TRBJ2-5; V gene: TRBV5-1; D gene: NA; CDR3 length: 14; CDR3 DNA: TGCGCCAGCAGCCAAACCTCAGTCCAAGAGACCCAGTACTTC; CDR3 protein: CASSQTSVQETQYF
clone size: NA; J gene: TRBJ2-1; V gene: TRBV7-3; D gene: TRBD2; CDR3 length: 14; CDR3 DNA: TGTGCCAGCAGCCCAAGCGGGAAATGGTATGAGCAGTTCTTC; CDR3 protein: CASSPSGKWYEQFF
clone size: NA; J gene: TRBJ2-5; V gene: TRBV14; D gene: NA; CDR3 length: 16; CDR3 DNA: TGTGCCAGCAGCCAACGGGTAGGGCCCTATGGAGAGACCCAGTACTTC; CDR3 protein: CASSQRVGPYGETQYF
clone size: NA; J gene: TRBJ2-1; V gene: TRBV29-1; D gene: TRBD1; CDR3 length: 13; CDR3 DNA: TGCAGCGTTGGGCGGACAGGGGGCGATGAGCAGTTCTTC; CDR3 protein: CSVGRTGGDEQFF
clone size: NA; J gene: TRBJ1-1; V gene: TRBV7-2; D gene: NA; CDR3 length: 15; CDR3 DNA: TGTGCCAGCAGCTTCATGTTAGGGAGGAACACTGAAGCTTTCTTT; CDR3 protein: CASSFMLGRNTEAFF
clone size: NA; J gene: TRBJ2-1; V gene: TRBV10-2; D gene: TRBD1; CDR3 length: 14; CDR3 DNA: TGCGCCAGCCGACGTCCCGGGACAGGGACTGAGCAGTTCTTC; CDR3 protein: CASRRPGTGTEQFF
clone size: NA; J gene: TRBJ1-1; V gene: TRBV10-1; D gene: NA; CDR3 length: 15; CDR3 DNA: TGCGCCAGCAGTGAGTATCTGGGGGTAAACACTGAAGCTTTCTTT; CDR3 protein: CASSEYLGVNTEAFF
clone size: NA; J gene: TRBJ1-3; V gene: TRBV27; D gene: NA; CDR3 length: 14; CDR3 DNA: TGTGCCAGCAGGACGGCGGCCGCTGGAAACACCATATATTTC; CDR3 protein: CASRTAAAGNTIYF
clone size: once; J gene: TRBJ1-2; V gene: TRBV18; D gene: NA; CDR3 length: 13; CDR3 DNA: TGTGCCAGCTCACCGAACCATAACTATGGCTACACCTTC; CDR3 protein: CASSPNHNYGYTF
clone size: NA; J gene: TRBJ2-5; V gene: TRBV4-1; D gene: TRBD1; CDR3 length: 14; CDR3 DNA: TGCGCCAGCAGCCAACCCGGACAGGGGCAGACCCAGTACTTC; CDR3 protein: CASSQPGQGQTQYF
clone size: NA; J gene: TRBJ2-7; V gene: TRBV19; D gene: TRBD1; CDR3 length: 14; CDR3 DNA: TGTGCCAGTAGTAGGACAGGAGTCTCCTACGAGCAGTACTTC; CDR3 protein: CASSRTGVSYEQYF
clone size: NA; J gene: TRBJ1-3; V gene: TRBV7-2; D gene: NA; CDR3 length: 16; CDR3 DNA: TGTGCCAGCAGCCGGCACGGGAGCCTCTCTGGAAACACCATATATTTT; CDR3 protein: CASSRHGSLSGNTIYF
clone size: NA; J gene: TRBJ2-7; V gene: TRBV4-1; D gene: TRBD1; CDR3 length: 14; CDR3 DNA: TGCGCCAGCAGCCAAGGGGACAGTACCTACGAGCAGTACTTC; CDR3 protein: CASSQGDSTYEQYF
clone size: NA; J gene: TRBJ1-2; V gene: TRBV27; D gene: TRBD1; CDR3 length: 13; CDR3 DNA: TGTGCCAGCAGTTTCACAGGGGGCGCTGGCTACACCTTC; CDR3 protein: CASSFTGGAGYTF
clone size: NA; J gene: TRBJ2-6; V gene: TRBV21-1; D gene: NA; CDR3 length: 18; CDR3 DNA: TGTGCCAGCAGCAGGTCTAGCGGGGGTATCGCTGGGGCCAACGTCCTGACTTTC; CDR3 protein: CASSRSSGGIAGANVLTF
clone size: NA; J gene: TRBJ2-1; V gene: TRBV7-8; D gene: NA; CDR3 length: 14; CDR3 DNA: TGTGCCAGCAGCTTAAGGACAGCCTACAATGAGCAGTTCTTC; CDR3 protein: CASSLRTAYNEQFF
clone size: NA; J gene: TRBJ2-7; V gene: TRBV7-8; D gene: NA; CDR3 length: 12; CDR3 DNA: TGTGCCAGCGCCGGGAGCATTTACGAGCAGTACTTC; CDR3 protein: CASAGSIYEQYF
clone size: NA; J gene: TRBJ2-7; V gene: TRBV3-1/TRBV3-2; D gene: NA; CDR3 length: 9; CDR3 DNA: TGTGCCAGCCCCTACGAGCAGTACTTC; CDR3 protein: CASPYEQYF
clone size: NA; J gene: TRBJ1-4; V gene: TRBV7-8; D gene: NA; CDR3 length: 14; CDR3 DNA: TGTGCCAGCAGCCCCCGGCCTTCGGGTGAAAAACTGTTTTTT; CDR3 protein: CASSPRPSGEKLFF
clone size: NA; J gene: TRBJ1-4; V gene: TRBV5-1; D gene: NA; CDR3 length: 15; CDR3 DNA: TGCGCCAGCAGCACCGACAGGTCTTCGAATGAAAAACTGTTTTTT; CDR3 protein: CASSTDRSSNEKLFF
clone size: NA; J gene: TRBJ1-1; V gene: TRBV11-2; D gene: TRBD1; CDR3 length: 16; CDR3 DNA: TGTGCCAGCAGCTTTTTGGGGACAGGGGGCGCACCTGAAGCTTTCTTT; CDR3 protein: CASSFLGTGGAPEAFF
clone size: NA; J gene: TRBJ1-2; V gene: TRBV4-3; D gene: NA; CDR3 length: 13; CDR3 DNA: TGCGCCAGCAGCCAAGAGCGGAACTATGGCTACACCTTC; CDR3 protein: CASSQERNYGYTF
clone size: NA; J gene: TRBJ1-2; V gene: TRBV7-9; D gene: NA; CDR3 length: 13; CDR3 DNA: TGTGCCAGCAGCTTAGGGGGAGGCTATGGCTACACCTTC; CDR3 protein: CASSLGGGYGYTF
clone size: NA; J gene: TRBJ1-2; V gene: TRBV6-1; D gene: NA; CDR3 length: 14; CDR3 DNA: TGTGCCAGCAGTGAACGGGGGACGTTCTATGGCCACACCTTC; CDR3 protein: CASSERGTFYGHTF
clone size: NA; J gene: TRBJ1-3; V gene: TRBV14; D gene: NA; CDR3 length: 14; CDR3 DNA: TGTGCCAGCAGCCAAGAATACATTTGGGACACCATATATTTT; CDR3 protein: CASSQEYIWDTIYF
clone size: NA; J gene: TRBJ1-2; V gene: TRBV7-2; D gene: NA; CDR3 length: 13; CDR3 DNA: TGTGCCAGCAGCCTCACAGCTAGCTATGGCTACACCTTC; CDR3 protein: CASSLTASYGYTF
clone size: NA; J gene: TRBJ1-6; V gene: TRBV15; D gene: NA; CDR3 length: 14; CDR3 DNA: TGTGCCACCAGCAGAGTGGGTCTCGATTCACCCCTCCACTTT; CDR3 protein: CATSRVGLDSPLHF
clone size: few; J gene: TRBJ1-5; V gene: TRBV30; D gene: NA; CDR3 length: 16; CDR3 DNA: TGTGCCTGGAGTGCCCGAGGTTGGGGGAATCAGCAGCCCCAGCATTTT; CDR3 protein: CAWSARGWGNQQPQHF